The TCR beta chain under discussion was sequenced for a study of OX40 agonist ivuxolimab in advanced cancers. Clones were read by immunoSEQ multiplex PCR, and TCRdb kept only the in-frame ones, dropping some. The sample holds roughly 88,000 clones, about 89% seen once. Patients were excluded for autoimmune disease history or systemic immunosuppression. Sampling times: baseline, cycle 4 day 1, cycle 7 day 1. Germline-derived CDR1 and CDR2 are SGHRS and YFSETQ. Trimming shortened V by 0 bases and J by 8 bases, and 12 bases separated the two germline ends. This CDR3 is built from 14 residues. Source: CD4+ or CD8+ T cells sorted from blood, taken in a trial of the OX40 agonist ivuxolimab. The receptor was isolated from an adult with an advanced solid tumor such as melanoma, head and neck, liver or kidney cancer. The V call is TRBV5-1, the J call TRBJ2-1, with D maybe TRBD2 (5 bases). DNA for the CDR3: TGCGCCAGCAGCTTGGAATCAGCGGTCGATGAGCAGTTCTTC. Encoded protein: CASSLESAVDEQFF.